This T cell receptor (beta chain) was documented in a study of siplizumab effects on memory and regulatory T cells. Study-wide findings and caveats: Researchers could map only a minor fraction of alloreactive clones to unstimulated subsets.

Comment on this clone: What it binds is not known.

The study assayed 100,000 or so TCR templates per sample. Assay used: immunoSEQ multiplex PCR; TCRdb lists only in-frame clones, some missing. This sample has some 87,000 clones; 70% to 90% occur once, and the top ten carry roughly 15%. This CDR3 comprises 13 residues. Germline V gene lookup returns CDR1 KGHSH and CDR2 LQKENI. V was trimmed by 2 bases and J by 2 bases, leaving 7 bases between them. This TCR came from a human donor in good health. This rearrangement joins TRBV18 to TRBJ2-7, with D possibly matching TRBD1 (5 bases). The source material was CD4+ T cells sorted from blood. The DNA of the CDR3 is TGTGCCAGCTCACCAGACAGAACCTACGAGCAGTACTTC. Amino acid sequence: CASSPDRTYEQYF.